What follows are 20 T cell receptor beta chains derived from one specimen sequenced in a study of blood T cell repertoires in COVID-19. Some clones are missing from TCRdb's copy, which holds only in-frame ones; the method was immunoSEQ multiplex PCR. The table shows some 46,000 clones, with roughly 88% occurring only once. Material: peripheral blood. These receptor sequences come from a man over 45 with acute or convalescent COVID-19.

The chain has TRBV28 and TRBJ2-1, with 7 bases aligning to TRBD2. Germline V gives CDR1 MDHEN, CDR2 SYDVKM. The CDR3 sequence is 13 residues long. The ends lost 4 bases at V and 9 bases at J; junction bases unmatched: 6. CDR3 amino acids: CASSSWGGGEQFF. CDR3 nucleotides: TGTGCCAGCAGTTCATGGGGCGGGGGTGAGCAGTTCTTC.

This clone was observed a single time. The chain has TRBV19 and TRBJ1-5; D might be TRBD1 (5 bases). The CDR3 contains 13 residues. Trimming removed 6 bases at V and 5 bases at J, with 11 bases between. Germline CDR1 and CDR2: LNHDA and SQIVND (reference sequence). The CDR3 region has the DNA TGTGCCAGTAGGGGGCCCGACGATCAGCCCCAGCATTTT. Translated: CASRGPDDQPQHF.

The genes are TRBV15 and TRBJ2-5; TRBD2 matches at 8 bases. The trim removed 1 base at V and 1 base at J, leaving 2 bases unmatched. Looked up from germline, CDR1 is LNHNV and CDR2 is YYDKDF (reference sequence). This CDR3 has 15 amino acids. CDR3 region: CATSRVAGPQETQYF. The CDR3 DNA sequence: TGTGCCACCAGCAGAGTAGCGGGGCCCCAAGAGACCCAGTACTTC.

The chain has TRBV2 and TRBJ2-1, with TRBD2 identical over 8 bases. Germline CDR1 and CDR2: SNHLY and FYNNEI. This CDR3 is 16 amino acids long. The V gene end was trimmed by 8 bases and the J gene end by 8 bases; junction bases not matched to a gene: 17. CDR3 DNA: TGTGCCAGCGAGGATATGGGGACTAGAAGTATCCATGAGCAGTTCTTC. Encoded protein: CASEDMGTRSIHEQFF.

The chain joins TRBV7-2 to TRBJ2-7; the match to TRBD1 covers 8 bases. CDR1 is SGHTA, CDR2 FQGNSA, per germline. The CDR3 extends over 15 amino acids. V shed 0 bases and J 6 bases; nucleotides not matched to a gene: 7. CDR3 protein: CASSLAPGQGGEQYF. As DNA, the CDR3 is TGTGCCAGCAGCTTAGCCCCCGGACAGGGAGGCGAGCAGTACTTC. Full variable domain (remainder filled in from reference TRBV7-2 and TRBJ2-7): GAGVSQSPSNKVTEKGKDVELRCDPISGHTALYWYRQSLGQGLEFLIYFQGNSAPDKSGLPSDRFSAERTGGSVSTLTIQRTQQEDSAVYLCASSLAPGQGGEQYFGPGTRLTVT.

In nucleotides, the CDR3 is TGCGCCAGCAGACAGGGCCCCATCACGCAGCCCCAGCATTTT. It translates to CASRQGPITQPQHF. The rearrangement uses TRBV10-2 and TRBJ1-5; D perhaps matches TRBD1 (6 bases). The CDR3 sequence is 14 residues long. In germline, CDR1 is WSHSY, CDR2 SAAADI. Trimming cost V 6 bases and J 7 bases, with 16 bases left between them.

The genes are TRBV5-1 and TRBJ2-7; perhaps TRBD1 as D (6 bases). From germline, CDR1 is SGHRS and CDR2 YFSETQ. The CDR3 extends over 14 amino acids. The germline V and J ends were trimmed by 3 bases and 5 bases, with 15 bases remaining between them. The CDR3 loop is CASSWDTPTDEQYF. The CDR3 DNA reads TGCGCCAGCAGCTGGGACACCCCGACCGACGAGCAGTACTTC.

This clone came up once. J is TRBJ1-1 and V is TRBV27; possibly TRBD1 for D (5 bases). Germline values: CDR1 MNHEY, CDR2 SMNVEV (reference sequence). This CDR3 spans 11 amino acids. Deletions cut 4 bases from V and 6 bases from J, with 6 bases between. The CDR3 DNA follows: TGTGCCAGCAGTTGGGGCGCTGAAGCTTTCTTT. This sequence encodes CASSWGAEAFF.

The chain carries TRBV2 and TRBJ1-5; the D is unclear. The CDR3 extends over 14 amino acids. Germline V lookup: CDR1 SNHLY, CDR2 FYNNEI. Trimming cost V 3 bases and J 0 bases, with 6 bases left between them. The CDR3 loop is CASSESNSNQPQHF. The CDR3 coding sequence is TGTGCCAGCAGTGAGTCTAATAGCAATCAGCCCCAGCATTTT.

The J gene is TRBJ1-3, the V gene TRBV7-9; D is unresolved. Germline assignment: CDR1 SEHNR and CDR2 FQNEAQ (reference sequence). This CDR3 region has 13 residues. V gave up 4 bases and J gave up 0 bases, with 4 bases separating them. The CDR3 sequence: CASSSNSGNTIYF. CDR3 in DNA: TGTGCCAGCAGCTCCAACTCTGGAAACACCATATATTTT.

The chain joins TRBV7-2 to TRBJ1-6, with 9 bases identical to TRBD1. With V trimmed by 7 bases and J by 6 bases, 7 bases remained unmatched. The CDR3 sequence is 15 residues long. Germline CDR1 SGHTA, CDR2 FQGNSA. The CDR3 nucleotides read TGTGCCAGCACCCTCGGGACAGGGTTTAATTCACCCCTCCACTTT. Amino acids: CASTLGTGFNSPLHF.

This clone has a handful of counts. The chain recombines TRBV11-2 with TRBJ2-1; possibly TRBD2 for D (5 bases). From germline, CDR1 is SGHAT and CDR2 FQNNGV. V lost 0 bases, J lost 0 bases, and 6 bases lay in between. This CDR3 is built from 15 residues. The CDR3, as DNA: TGTGCCAGCAGCTTAGAAGGGAGCTCCTACAATGAGCAGTTCTTC. Translating gives CASSLEGSSYNEQFF.

V usage is TRBV7-9 and J usage is TRBJ2-2; TRBD2 is a possible D gene (5 bases). Per the germline V gene, CDR1 is SEHNR and CDR2 is FQNEAQ (reference sequence). V was clipped by 2 bases and J by 0 bases, with 13 bases between them. The CDR3 is 17 amino acids. The CDR3 spells CASSLLTGIANTGELFF. Written as DNA, the CDR3 is TGTGCCAGCAGCTTACTCACCGGGATTGCGAACACCGGGGAGCTGTTTTTT.

This clone showed up just a few times. CDR3 bases: TGTGCCAGCAGTGAATCCCCCGCGATCGATGAGCAGTTCTTC. This codes for CASSESPAIDEQFF. The chain recombines TRBV25-1 with TRBJ2-1; D is ambiguous. Trimming left V 1 base short and J 8 bases short, with 12 bases between. The CDR3 has 14 amino acids. CDR1 MGHDK and CDR2 SYGVNS come from the germline V gene.

The chain uses TRBV3-1 (or the pseudogene TRBV3-2) and TRBJ1-6; no definite D call. The CDR3 extends over 17 amino acids. The germline gives CDR1 LGHDT, CDR2 YNNKEL (reference sequence). Trimming removed 0 bases at V and 10 bases at J, with 19 bases between. The CDR3 loop reads CASSQDRSGVSRSPLHF. For the CDR3, the DNA is TGTGCCAGCAGCCAAGATCGGTCCGGGGTCTCGCGATCACCCCTCCACTTT.

The V and J genes are TRBV11-2 and TRBJ1-6, with 8 nucleotides matching TRBD1. J lost 6 bases, V lost 5 bases, and 9 bases had no gene match. The CDR3 loop spans 16 amino acids. The V gene's germline CDR1 is SGHAT and CDR2 FQNNGV. The CDR3 nucleotides read TGTGCCAGCAGCGGAGGGGACAGGCAGTTTAATTCACCCCTCCACTTT. Translating gives CASSGGDRQFNSPLHF. Full variable domain (remainder filled in from reference TRBV11-2 and TRBJ1-6): EAGVAQSPRYKIIEKRQSVAFWCNPISGHATLYWYQQILGQGPKLLIQFQNNGVVDDSQLPKDRFSAERLKGVDSTLKIQPAKLEDSAVYLCASSGGDRQFNSPLHFGNGTRLTVT.

The V gene is TRBV6-1, the J gene TRBJ1-4, with a weak D call TRBD1 (5 bases). The V gene's germline CDR1 is MNHNS and CDR2 SASEGT. The length of the CDR3 is 14 residues. V lost 3 bases and J 5 bases, leaving 10 bases between the germline ends. CDR3 region: CASSDPGGNEKLFF. In DNA form, the CDR3 reads TGTGCCAGCAGTGACCCGGGGGGGAATGAAAAACTGTTTTTT.

The DNA for the CDR3 is TGTGCCATCAGTGAGACACCTGGGACAGGATTGATAGAGCAGTACTTC. It yields the protein CAISETPGTGLIEQYF. V and J are TRBV10-3 and TRBJ2-7, with 8 bases matching TRBD1. CDR1 ENHRY and CDR2 SYGVKD come from the germline V gene. The CDR3 loop spans 16 amino acids. V was clipped by 2 bases and J by 7 bases; unmatched bases: 13.

The chain carries TRBV11-2 and TRBJ2-2; 7 bases are a match to TRBD1. Germline V gives CDR1 SGHAT, CDR2 FQNNGV. V was pared by 7 bases and J by 7 bases, with 15 bases of the junction left unmatched. The length of the CDR3 is 16 residues. CDR3 sequence: CASTKTGTVRIGELFF. In DNA form, the CDR3 reads TGTGCCAGCACCAAAACCGGGACAGTGAGAATCGGGGAGCTGTTTTTT.

The rearrangement joins TRBV20-1 to TRBJ2-7; a possible D gene is TRBD2 (5 bases). V lost 2 bases, J lost 4 bases, and 6 bases lay in between. CDR1 and CDR2 (germline): DFQATT, SNEGSKA (reference sequence). CDR3 length: 11 amino acids. CDR3 region: CSARRTYEQYF. DNA of the CDR3: TGCAGTGCTAGACGGACTTACGAGCAGTACTTC.